The clone carrying this T cell receptor (beta chain) was counted between two and nine times. It was with a sample-barcoded 5' primer and a J-beta primer mix that a second PCR of about 6 to 12 cycles was run. A template-switch adaptor that had 12 random nucleotides put a tag on each cDNA molecule. TCRdb recomputed calls from the 5' RACE reads with MiXCR, one row per CDR3 protein. Of about 780,000 distinct CDR3 sequences in the sample, about half were seen once. This entry belongs to a study of blood T cells in healthy people across ages. The ends were cut back, 2 bases at V and 5 bases at J, with 10 bases in the middle. Germline assignment: CDR1 LGHNA and CDR2 YSLEER. The CDR3 runs 13 residues.

Sequenced sample: blood. The gene calls are TRBV4-3 and TRBJ2-7, with D possibly matching TRBD2 (6 bases). The receptor's source is an elderly man in good health. As DNA, the CDR3 is TGCGCCAGCAGCCAACTCGGAGGGCACGAGCAGTACTTC. Amino acid sequence: CASSQLGGHEQYF.